The following is a TCR beta chain sequence with its context. This entry is derived from a study of blood T cell repertoires in COVID-19. As processed by the authors: Quantification of nucleated cells was approximated via reference gene primer amplification. TCRdb keeps only in-frame clones here, not all; method: immunoSEQ multiplex PCR. V, J and clone size derive from that table, while D and trimming were established from the DNA sequence. The sample has around 300,000 clones, 80% to 90% seen once; the top ten hold approximately 2.5%. The ends were cut back, 4 bases at V and 6 bases at J, with 12 bases in the middle. CDR3 length: 13 amino acids. Participant age was roughly 18 to 90 years, and participants resided in about two dozen US areas. Participant-given clinical history determined each cohort assignment. The recovered donors of Cohort 3 showed two negative PCRs, clearance, or symptom resolution.

Sequencing was performed on PBMCs or T cells enriched from blood (not recorded which). The chain joins TRBV12-3 or TRBV12-4 to TRBJ1-2; tentatively, D is TRBD1 (6 bases). The clonotype was recovered from a woman aged 18-29 years who had recovered from COVID-19. CDR3 DNA sequence: TGTGCCAGCAGTTCCAACAGGGAGAATGGCTACACCTTC. Its translation is CASSSNRENGYTF.